These 30 T cell receptor beta chains share one sample of origin, sequenced in a study of blood T cells in healthy people across ages. A second about 6 to 12 cycle PCR used barcoded and J-beta primers. TCRdb re-derived calls from the 5' RACE reads in MiXCR, one entry per CDR3 protein. This sample has about 570,000 distinct CDR3 sequences; roughly 29% occur once, and the top ten carry approximately 17%. Specimen: blood. These receptors originate from an older woman in good health.

V usage is TRBV29-1 and J usage is TRBJ2-4; no clear D gene. The V and J ends lost 0 bases and 5 bases respectively, with 5 bases between them. Per the germline V gene, CDR1 is SQVTM and CDR2 is ANQGSEA. CDR3 length: 12 amino acids. CDR3 nucleotides: TGCAGCGTTGAAGATTGGGAAAACATTCAGTACTTC. Protein product: CSVEDWENIQYF.

This chain joins TRBV30 and TRBJ1-4, with TRBD1 as a possible D gene (5 bases). V was cut by 7 bases and J by 5 bases, with 20 bases left in between. Per the germline V gene, CDR1 is GTSNPN and CDR2 is SVGIG (reference sequence). The CDR3 has 15 amino acids. This CDR3 is CAFSHGGLRNEKLFF. The DNA for the CDR3 is TGTGCCTTCTCCCACGGGGGACTCAGAAATGAAAAACTGTTTTTT.

The sample holds many counts of this clonotype. The chain is built from TRBV5-1 and TRBJ1-2; tentatively, D is TRBD1 (6 bases). This CDR3 region has 15 residues. Trimming took 0 bases from V and 8 from J, leaving 17 bases between them. The germline CDR1 and CDR2 sequences are SGHRS and YFSETQ. CDR3 region: CASSLVATGTGGYTF. CDR3 nucleotide sequence: TGCGCCAGCAGCTTGGTAGCTACAGGGACGGGGGGCTACACCTTC.

This clonotype was detected only a few times. One end of the junction is discordant with germline, which a read error may explain. The chain uses TRBV20-1 and TRBJ2-1; the match to TRBD2 covers 8 bases. This CDR3 comprises 12 residues. Germline V gives CDR1 DFQATT, CDR2 SNEGSKA (reference sequence). In DNA form, the CDR3 reads TGCAGTACTAGAGCCCCGGGACTAGTAGAGTTCTTC. Translated: CSTRAPGLVEFF.

This clonotype was seen a handful of times. The chain uses TRBV5-6 and TRBJ2-2; D is unresolved. The CDR3 covers 15 residues. Deletions cut 3 bases from V and 0 bases from J, with 9 bases between. The germline V gene has CDR1 SGHDT and CDR2 YYEEEE. CDR3 sequence: CASSWAVTNTGELFF. The CDR3 bases are TGTGCCAGCAGCTGGGCCGTGACGAACACCGGGGAGCTGTTTTTT.

The CDR3 sequence: CASSFPDRAEQFF. For the CDR3, the DNA is TGTGCCAGCAGCTTCCCGGACAGGGCGGAGCAGTTCTTC. The chain employs TRBV7-2 and TRBJ2-1; 8 nucleotides match TRBD1. Trimming took 3 bases from V and 10 from J; bases not matched to a gene: 5. CDR1 and CDR2 (germline): SGHTA, FQGNSA. The CDR3 runs to 13 residues. Supplemented by reference TRBV7-2 and TRBJ2-1, the full variable domain reads GAGVSQSPSNKVTEKGKDVELRCDPISGHTALYWYRQSLGQGLEFLIYFQGNSAPDKSGLPSDRFSAERTGGSVSTLTIQRTQQEDSAVYLCASSFPDRAEQFFGPGTRLTVL.

V is TRBV20-1 and J is TRBJ2-7, with TRBD1 identical over 7 bases. The CDR3 sequence is 13 residues long. Germline V lookup: CDR1 DFQATT, CDR2 SNEGSKA (reference sequence). J gave up 2 bases and V 5 bases, and 6 bases lay outside the gene matches. The CDR3 DNA sequence: TGCAGTGCTGACCCGGGACAGACCTACGAGCAGTACTTC. Translated: CSADPGQTYEQYF.

About this clonotype itself: The junction differs from germline at one of its ends, possibly a read error. The chain links TRBV5-1 to TRBJ2-7; the match to TRBD1 covers 7 bases. The germline gives CDR1 SGHRS, CDR2 YFSETQ. The CDR3 is 15 amino acids. CDR3 protein: CTSSLAGQALGEQYF. DNA of the CDR3: TGCACCAGCAGCTTGGCAGGACAGGCTCTGGGAGAGCAGTACTTC.

J is TRBJ2-5 and V is TRBV3-1, with TRBD2 as a possible D gene (6 bases). CDR3 length: 15 amino acids. From germline, CDR1 is LGHDT and CDR2 YNNKEL (reference sequence). The ends were cut back, 0 bases at V and 4 bases at J, with 12 bases in the middle. CDR3 in DNA: TGTGCCAGCAGCCAAGATAGGCTAGCGAGAGAGACCCAGTACTTC. Residues: CASSQDRLARETQYF.

The rearrangement links TRBV6-6 to TRBJ2-7; D gene unclear. CDR1 and CDR2 from the germline V gene are MNHNY and SVGAGI (reference sequence). V was trimmed by 4 bases and J by 4 bases, leaving 8 bases between them. The CDR3 has 12 amino acids. CDR3 region: CASSLNMYEQYF. The CDR3, as DNA: TGTGCCAGCAGTTTAAATATGTACGAGCAGTACTTC.

This clonotype has a handful of counts. V is TRBV5-1 and J is TRBJ2-7; D is unresolved. Germline-derived CDR1 and CDR2 are SGHRS and YFSETQ. V was shortened by 3 bases and J by 3 bases, with 13 bases between the two germline ends. The CDR3 sequence is 14 residues long. This CDR3 reads CASSSANYGYEQYF. The CDR3 nucleotides are TGCGCCAGCAGCTCCGCCAACTACGGCTACGAGCAGTACTTC. Complete variable domain (other parts from reference TRBV5-1 and TRBJ2-7): KAGVTQTPRYLIKTRGQQVTLSCSPISGHRSVSWYQQTPGQGLQFLFEYFSETQRNKGNFPGRFSGRQFSNSRSEMNVSTLELGDSALYLCASSSANYGYEQYFGPGTRLTVT.

This clonotype has only a few counts. This chain joins TRBV5-5 and TRBJ2-5; D might be TRBD1 (5 bases). The V end was cut by 4 bases, the J end by 4 bases, with 14 bases between. The CDR3 consists of 14 residues. The germline gives CDR1 SGHKS, CDR2 YYEKEE (reference sequence). CDR3 coding DNA: TGTGCCAGCAGCAGGCAGGGTTTGGTAGAGACCCAGTACTTC. Protein product: CASSRQGLVETQYF.

This clonotype was counted a few times. The chain uses TRBV5-1 and TRBJ2-1, with D unresolved. TRBJ2-7 matches the DNA end more closely, so the J call is doubtful. The CDR3 runs 13 residues. The V gene's germline CDR1 is SGHRS and CDR2 YFSETQ. The CDR3 region is CASTTPGTYEQYF. Written as DNA, the CDR3 is TGCGCCAGCACAACCCCAGGAACCTACGAGCAGTACTTC.

This clonotype has a handful of counts. This chain uses TRBV12-3 or TRBV12-4 with TRBJ1-3; unclear D gene. Trimming stripped 5 bases from V and 0 bases from J, with 23 bases between. The CDR3 length is 19 residues. The CDR3 bases are TGTGCCAGCAGTCCCCGCGTGACACAGACTTATATCTCTGGAAACACCATATATTTT. Amino acids: CASSPRVTQTYISGNTIYF.

The sample holds a few counts of this clonotype. In DNA, the CDR3 is TGTGCCAGCAGCCTTTGGGCCGGGGGAAATGAGCAGTTCTTC. This encodes CASSLWAGGNEQFF. V is TRBV14 and J is TRBJ2-1, with D tentatively TRBD2 (6 bases). There are 14 residues in the CDR3. With 4 bases removed from V and 7 bases from J, the gap between germline ends came to 14 bases. Germline CDR1 and CDR2: SGHDN and FVKESK.

The V and J genes are TRBV11-3 and TRBJ2-5; 9 bases align to TRBD1. The closer fit of TRBJ2-1 to the DNA end suggests the J call may be wrong. The CDR3 is 13 residues long. Germline loops: CDR1 SGHNT, CDR2 YENEEA. The CDR3 region is CASSLPDRGEQFF. The CDR3 coding sequence is TGTGCCAGCAGCTTGCCGGACAGGGGTGAGCAGTTCTTC.

V is TRBV11-2 and J is TRBJ2-1, with 8 positions matching TRBD2. This CDR3 is 15 amino acids long. The V segment lost 3 bases and the J segment 7 bases; nucleotides outside the gene matches: 8. Germline loops: CDR1 SGHAT, CDR2 FQNNGV. CDR3 sequence reads: CASSFVRGGRNEQFF. The CDR3 coding sequence is TGTGCCAGCAGCTTTGTACGGGGGGGCCGGAATGAGCAGTTCTTC.

This chain uses TRBV29-1 with TRBJ1-4; D is possibly TRBD1 (6 bases). The ends were cut back, 4 bases at V and 4 bases at J, with 10 bases in the middle. The CDR3 is made up of 13 amino acids. Per the germline V gene, CDR1 is SQVTM and CDR2 is ANQGSEA. As DNA, the CDR3 is TGCAGCGTTGGTCAGGGGAATAATGAAAAACTGTTTTTT. This translates into CSVGQGNNEKLFF.

This clonotype was observed a few times. The chain combines TRBV7-9 with TRBJ2-7; D is possibly TRBD2 (5 bases). The germline V gene has CDR1 SEHNR and CDR2 FQNEAQ (reference sequence). This CDR3 spans 13 amino acids. V lost 1 base and J lost 2, with 6 bases in between. The CDR3 coding sequence is TGTGCCAGCAGCTTAGGTAGCGCCTACGAGCAGTACTTC. Translating gives CASSLGSAYEQYF. Full variable domain (outside the CDR3, taken from reference TRBV7-9 and TRBJ2-7): DTGVSQNPRHKITKRGQNVTFRCDPISEHNRLYWYRQTLGQGPEFLTYFQNEAQLEKSRLLSDRFSAERPKGSFSTLEIQRTEQGDSAMYLCASSLGSAYEQYFGPGTRLTVT.

V gene TRBV11-3 combines with J gene TRBJ2-4, with 9 bases matching TRBD1. CDR1 SGHNT and CDR2 YENEEA come from the germline V gene. The V segment lost 5 bases and the J segment 7 bases; nucleotides outside the gene matches: 15. CDR3 length: 17 residues. In DNA, the CDR3 is TGTGCCAGCAGCCCCCCACCCGGGACAGGGCGGCAGAACATTCAGTACTTC. Amino acid sequence: CASSPPPGTGRQNIQYF.

This clonotype was counted a few times. The V gene is TRBV5-4, the J gene TRBJ2-5; 11 bases agree with TRBD2. This CDR3 region has 15 residues. Trimming cost V 6 bases and J 1 base; bases outside gene matches: 5. Germline loops: CDR1 SGHNT, CDR2 YYREEE (reference sequence). The CDR3 DNA sequence: TGTGCCAGCACCCTAGCGGGGGGAGGCCAAGAGACCCAGTACTTC. Its protein is CASTLAGGGQETQYF.

This clonotype was seen only a few times. CDR3 nucleotides: TGTGCCAGCAGCTTCGGGGACAGTAGGAACTATGGCTACACCTTC. The encoded protein is CASSFGDSRNYGYTF. This chain joins TRBV7-9 and TRBJ1-2; TRBD1 matches at 7 bases. Per germline, CDR1 SEHNR and CDR2 FQNEAQ (reference sequence). With V trimmed by 3 bases and J by 2 bases, 6 bases remained unmatched. The CDR3 extends over 15 amino acids. Combining the CDR3 with reference TRBV7-9 and TRBJ1-2 gives the whole variable domain DTGVSQNPRHKITKRGQNVTFRCDPISEHNRLYWYRQTLGQGPEFLTYFQNEAQLEKSRLLSDRFSAERPKGSFSTLEIQRTEQGDSAMYLCASSFGDSRNYGYTFGSGTRLTVV.

The V and J genes are TRBV6-1 and TRBJ2-4; maybe TRBD2 (7 bases). Germline V gene data show CDR1 as MNHNS and CDR2 as SASEGT. The length of the CDR3 is 19 residues. V lost 5 bases and J lost 1, with 24 bases in between. In nucleotides, the CDR3 is TGTGCCAGCAGTCGAACCTCATTAGGGGGGGCCGTGGCCAAAAACATTCAGTACTTC. Translating gives CASSRTSLGGAVAKNIQYF.

This clonotype has just a few counts. The gene calls are TRBV5-1 and TRBJ1-2, with no clear D. CDR1 and CDR2 from the germline V gene are SGHRS and YFSETQ. Trimming cost V 2 bases and J 0 bases, with 11 bases left between them. This CDR3 comprises 15 residues. The CDR3 loop reads CASSLTAGANYGYTF. CDR3 DNA sequence: TGCGCCAGCAGCTTAACGGCAGGAGCTAACTATGGCTACACCTTC.

This chain links TRBV6-5 with TRBJ1-3, with D maybe TRBD1 (6 bases). The CDR3 spans 15 residues. CDR1 MNHEY and CDR2 SVGAGI come from the germline V gene. Trimming shortened V by 4 bases and J by 2 bases, and 12 bases separated the two germline ends. The CDR3 nucleotides are TGTGCCAGCAGTTCCTCCTGGGGGCCTGGAAACACCATATATTTT. As protein: CASSSSWGPGNTIYF.

In the case of this clonotype: The conserved phenylalanine or tryptophan is not found at the CDR3 terminus, so this likely reflects a read error. The rearrangement joins TRBV5-1 to TRBJ1-2; unclear D gene. The ends were cut back, 0 bases at V and 4 bases at J, with 13 bases in the middle. The CDR3 is 15 amino acids. Germline lookup yields CDR1 SGHRS and CDR2 YFSETQ. CDR3 loop: CASSLEVWESYGYTL. CDR3 sequence (DNA): TGCGCCAGCAGCTTGGAAGTTTGGGAATCCTATGGCTACACCCTC.

This chain uses TRBV18 with TRBJ1-2, with a possible D match to TRBD1 (5 bases). Trimming shortened V by 4 bases and J by 1 base, and 13 bases separated the two germline ends. CDR1 KGHSH and CDR2 LQKENI come from the germline V gene. This CDR3 is 15 amino acids long. The CDR3 DNA reads as TGTGCCAGCTCACAACTGAAGACAGATAACTATGGCTACACCTTC. Translation gives CASSQLKTDNYGYTF.

This clonotype was observed a handful of times. The gene calls are TRBV12-5 and TRBJ1-1; 7 bases are shared with TRBD1. The germline V gene has CDR1 LGHNT and CDR2 FRNRAP. The V gene end was trimmed by 4 bases and the J gene end by 3 bases; junction bases not matched to a gene: 11. This CDR3 region has 16 residues. DNA of the CDR3: TGTGCTAGTGGTTCGAATCAGGGGGGGTTATACACTGAAGCTTTCTTT. The encoded protein is CASGSNQGGLYTEAFF.

This clonotype has ten or more counts. The chain is built from TRBV7-3 and TRBJ2-3; weak D call: TRBD1 (6 bases). This CDR3 is built from 12 residues. Trimming took 1 base from V and 10 from J, leaving 9 bases between them. Germline lookup yields CDR1 SGHTA and CDR2 FQGTGA. The CDR3, as DNA: TGTGCCAGCAGCTTAAGAGGGGGTCCGCAGTATTTT. Amino acid sequence: CASSLRGGPQYF.

The chain combines TRBV7-2 with TRBJ2-3; D call uncertain. From germline, CDR1 is SGHTA and CDR2 FQGNSA. This CDR3 spans 15 amino acids. V dropped 4 bases and J dropped 3 bases, with 14 bases sitting between them. The CDR3 nucleotides read TGTGCCAGCAGCTCCCTGGGAACCGCTACAGATACGCAGTATTTT. This gives the protein CASSSLGTATDTQYF.